This T cell receptor (beta chain) was observed in a study of cytomegalovirus exposure and HLA in healthy donors. Profiled with immunoSEQ multiplex PCR; TCRdb holds only in-frame clones, not every one. The repertoire has 73,000 or so clones, around 94% of them found once; the top ten carry approximately 3%. The material sequenced was PBMCs. The clonotype was recovered from a woman under 30 in good health and CMV-seropositive.

CDR3 loop: CASSPGVRETQYF. CDR3 bases: TGTGCCAGCTCACCCGGGGTACGTGAGACCCAGTACTTC. This sequence joins TRBV18 and TRBJ2-5, with a tentative D call TRBD2 (5 bases). Germline CDR1 is KGHSH and CDR2 is LQKENI. V was trimmed by 3 bases and J by 5 bases, leaving 10 bases between them. The CDR3 spans 13 residues.